The rows below give T cell receptor beta chains drawn from one sample of a study of shared clonotypes between healthy human individuals. Using immunoSEQ multiplex PCR, the repertoire was profiled, and TCRdb retains in-frame clones only, with some absent. The data hold about 2.2 million clones, with 80% to 95% observed a single time. Sequencing used naive CD8+ T cells from PBMCs. Receptor source: a man between 18 and 29 years old in good health. Some clones in this sample may be carry-over from other donors' samples. Each CDR3 is given with its conserved first and last residue. Each record gives: D gene, J gene, V gene, clone size, CDR3 DNA, CDR3 protein. The D gene is left open where the match is weak. Rows may omit the clone size; those that give it use once, few, many or a size class.

>.|TRBJ2-7|TRBV4-3|.
TGCGCCAGCAGCCAAGATCGGAGTTCCGAGCAGTACTTC
CASSQDRSSEQYF
>.|TRBJ1-5|TRBV6-5|.
TGTGCCAGCAGCTACGGTGGGGTGAAGCATTTT
CASSYGGVKHF
>.|TRBJ2-7|TRBV13|.
TGTGCCAGCAGCTTAGGTGGCGGGAAAAGCTCCTACGAGCAGTACTTC
CASSLGGGKSSYEQYF
>.|TRBJ2-3|TRBV9|.
TGTGCCAGCAGCCCGTCTTCCACAGATACGCAGTATTTT
CASSPSSTDTQYF
>.|TRBJ2-5|TRBV27|.
TGTGCCAGCAGTCCATCCGCCGTGGGCAGGGGGGACTTTGAGACCCAGTACTTC
CASSPSAVGRGDFETQYF
>.|TRBJ1-2|TRBV28|.
TGTGCCAGCAGTTTTGGCAGAGAAGGCTACACCTTC
CASSFGREGYTF
>.|TRBJ2-1|TRBV27|.
TGTGCCAGCAGTTTATTAATTGGGGGGAGGCATGAGCAGTTCTTC
CASSLLIGGRHEQFF
>.|TRBJ2-1|TRBV27|.
TGTGCCAGCAGCCCGACAGGACAACTTTACAATGAGCAGTTCTTC
CASSPTGQLYNEQFF
>TRBD1|TRBJ2-7|TRBV7-9|.
TGTGCCAGCAGCTCGCGGGGACAGGGGTCCTACGAGCAGTACTTC
CASSSRGQGSYEQYF
>.|TRBJ1-3|TRBV7-2|.
TGTGCCAGCAGCTTCTGGGAAGTCGGAAACACCATATATTTT
CASSFWEVGNTIYF
>TRBD2|TRBJ2-7|TRBV18|once
TGTGCCAGCTCACCAAGTCGGGGGTCCAGCGGGGCGACCTCCTACGAGCAGTACTTC
CASSPSRGSSGATSYEQYF
>.|TRBJ2-1|TRBV29-1|.
TGCAGCGTCTGGCGGTGGGCTAGTATTTCCTACAATGAGCAGTTCTTC
CSVWRWASISYNEQFF